The 32 T cell receptor beta chains below come from one sample, sequenced in a study of lymphopenia after photon versus proton radiotherapy. Clones were sequenced by immunoSEQ multiplex PCR, and TCRdb holds only the in-frame ones, with some missing. The sample carries around 23,000 clones, around 90% recorded once. The sequences come from peripheral blood, collected from a patient treated with proton-based radiotherapy. These receptors all stem from a woman aged 70-85 years with pancreatic cancer. Some clones in this sample may be carry-over from other donors' samples.

This chain uses TRBV7-2 with TRBJ2-5; D call uncertain. The V end was cut by 0 bases, the J end by 2 bases, with 7 bases between. The CDR3 totals 14 residues. The germline CDR1 and CDR2 sequences are SGHTA and FQGNSA. The CDR3 coding sequence is TGTGCCAGCAGCTTAGCGGGCCAGCAAGAGACCCAGTACTTC. The encoded protein is CASSLAGQQETQYF. Combining the CDR3 with reference TRBV7-2 and TRBJ2-5 gives the whole variable domain GAGVSQSPSNKVTEKGKDVELRCDPISGHTALYWYRQSLGQGLEFLIYFQGNSAPDKSGLPSDRFSAERTGGSVSTLTIQRTQQEDSAVYLCASSLAGQQETQYFGPGTRLLVL.

This sequence joins TRBV27 and TRBJ2-3, with D perhaps TRBD1 or TRBD2 (5 bases each). V was shortened by 6 bases and J by 5 bases, with 9 bases between the two germline ends. Germline V lookup: CDR1 MNHEY, CDR2 SMNVEV (reference sequence). The CDR3 runs 12 residues. CDR3: CASSRGRDTQYF. The CDR3 DNA reads TGTGCCAGCAGCCGGGGCAGAGATACGCAGTATTTT.

The chain employs TRBV7-9 and TRBJ2-5; D perhaps matches TRBD1 (6 bases). The CDR3 totals 14 residues. From germline, CDR1 is SEHNR and CDR2 FQNEAQ (reference sequence). Trimming removed 0 bases from V and 5 bases from J, with 10 bases in between. This CDR3 reads CASSLALGAETQYF. The DNA of the CDR3 is TGTGCCAGCAGCTTAGCGCTGGGGGCCGAGACCCAGTACTTC.

The V call is TRBV15, the J call TRBJ1-1, with a possible D match to TRBD1 (5 bases). CDR3 length equals 15 residues. Trimming shortened V by 0 bases and J by 8 bases, and 16 bases separated the two germline ends. Germline V gene sequence: CDR1 LNHNV, CDR2 YYDKDF (reference sequence). The CDR3 nucleotides are TGTGCCACCAGCAGAGAAGGGGCAGGGAACTTGGAAGCTTTCTTT. Its translation: CATSREGAGNLEAFF.

The chain couples TRBV19 to TRBJ2-7; 7 bases fit TRBD2. Trimming cost V 7 bases and J 2 bases; bases outside gene matches: 8. The CDR3 is 14 residues long. Germline V gene sequence: CDR1 LNHDA, CDR2 SQIVND (reference sequence). Here the CDR3 reads CASTATGTTYEQYF. In nucleotides, the CDR3 is TGTGCCAGTACCGCGACCGGGACTACCTACGAGCAGTACTTC.

To note about this clone: Other nucleotide sequences in the sample specify the same CDR3. The rearrangement links TRBV19 to TRBJ2-1; 8 bases map to TRBD2. CDR1 LNHDA and CDR2 SQIVND come from the germline V gene (reference sequence). V was pared by 5 bases and J by 8 bases, with 17 bases of the junction left unmatched. The CDR3 covers 17 residues. As DNA, the CDR3 is TGTGCCAGTAGTCCCCCCCTGGGAGCGGGAGTAAACGATGAGCAGTTCTTC. Translating gives CASSPPLGAGVNDEQFF.

V usage is TRBV7-9 and J usage is TRBJ2-3, with 7 positions matching TRBD2. From germline, CDR1 is SEHNR and CDR2 FQNEAQ (reference sequence). The CDR3 has 15 amino acids. J gave up 4 bases and V 5 bases, and 9 bases lay outside the gene matches. The DNA of the CDR3 is TGTGCCAGCAGCCCAAGGGCGGGAGTGCCAGATACGCAGTATTTT. Translating gives CASSPRAGVPDTQYF.

The chain couples TRBV6-5 to TRBJ1-2; 7 bases are a match to TRBD1. Per germline, CDR1 MNHEY and CDR2 SVGAGI. The CDR3 has 11 residues. V was clipped by 6 bases and J by 13 bases; unmatched bases: 8. This CDR3 reads CASSADRVTTF. As DNA, the CDR3 is TGTGCCAGCAGCGCCGACAGGGTTACCACCTTC.

The rearrangement links TRBV28 to TRBJ2-7, with D hard to call. The CDR3 length is 13 residues. The V end was cut by 5 bases, the J end by 3 bases, with 11 bases between. Germline CDR1 is MDHEN and CDR2 is SYDVKM. The CDR3 DNA reads as TGTGCCAGCAGTCCACCCCCCCTCTACGAGCAGTACTTC. It yields the protein CASSPPPLYEQYF.

This clone turned up a few times. This sequence joins TRBV30 and TRBJ2-3; 7 nucleotides match TRBD1. Germline trimming cut 0 bases from V and 2 bases from J; bases unmatched to any gene: 2. The germline V gene encodes CDR1 GTSNPN and CDR2 SVGIG (reference sequence). CDR3 length equals 14 residues. The CDR3 spells CAWSVGQPTDTQYF. The CDR3 nucleotides read TGTGCCTGGAGTGTGGGACAGCCCACAGATACGCAGTATTTT.

The chain combines TRBV19 with TRBJ2-7, with TRBD1 as a possible D gene (6 bases). V was trimmed by 0 bases and J by 0 bases, leaving 9 bases between them. The germline V gene has CDR1 LNHDA and CDR2 SQIVND (reference sequence). The length of the CDR3 is 15 residues. The chain's CDR3 is CASSIEYRASYEQYF. CDR3 DNA: TGTGCCAGTAGTATAGAGTACAGGGCCTCCTACGAGCAGTACTTC. The full variable domain, its missing parts supplied by reference TRBV19 and TRBJ2-7, is DGGITQSPKYLFRKEGQNVTLSCEQNLNHDAMYWYRQDPGQGLRLIYYSQIVNDFQKGDIAEGYSVSREKKESFPLTVTSAQKNPTAFYLCASSIEYRASYEQYFGPGTRLTVT.

The chain carries TRBV9 and TRBJ1-1, with 9 bases that match TRBD1. Germline CDR1 is SGDLS and CDR2 is YYNGEE. The V segment lost 4 bases and the J segment 3 bases; nucleotides outside the gene matches: 4. This CDR3 comprises 14 residues. The CDR3 nucleotides read TGTGCCAGCAGCCCAGGACAGGGGCACACTGAAGCTTTCTTT. This translates into CASSPGQGHTEAFF.

V usage is TRBV5-1 and J usage is TRBJ2-2; D perhaps matches TRBD1 (5 bases). Per the germline V gene, CDR1 is SGHRS and CDR2 is YFSETQ. The CDR3 loop spans 15 amino acids. Trimming shortened V by 0 bases and J by 6 bases, and 12 bases separated the two germline ends. The CDR3 here is CASSLEGRAAGELFF. DNA for the CDR3: TGCGCCAGCAGCTTGGAGGGCAGGGCCGCCGGGGAGCTGTTTTTT. The whole variable domain, filled in from reference TRBV5-1 and TRBJ2-2, reads KAGVTQTPRYLIKTRGQQVTLSCSPISGHRSVSWYQQTPGQGLQFLFEYFSETQRNKGNFPGRFSGRQFSNSRSEMNVSTLELGDSALYLCASSLEGRAAGELFFGEGSRLTVL.

This chain uses TRBV6-5 with TRBJ2-7; the D call may be TRBD1 or TRBD2 (5 bases each). This CDR3 contains 15 residues. Germline V gene data show CDR1 as MNHEY and CDR2 as SVGAGI. Trimming took 0 bases from V and 4 from J, leaving 13 bases between them. DNA for the CDR3: TGTGCCAGCAGTTACTCGGGGGTAGCTTCGTACGAGCAGTACTTC. Its translation: CASSYSGVASYEQYF.

V and J are TRBV30 and TRBJ2-2; possibly TRBD1 for D (5 bases). Per the germline V gene, CDR1 is GTSNPN and CDR2 is SVGIG (reference sequence). Trimming stripped 4 bases from V and 6 bases from J, with 21 bases between. CDR3 length: 16 residues. In nucleotides, the CDR3 is TGTGCCTGGACTACGACCCAAGGGCTAGGGGCCGGGGAGCTGTTTTTT. It yields the protein CAWTTTQGLGAGELFF.

About this clone itself: The sample carries other DNA sequences with the same CDR3. The chain uses TRBV4-1 and TRBJ1-1, with a tentative D call TRBD1 (6 bases). Germline CDR1 is MGHRA and CDR2 is YSYEKL. The length of the CDR3 is 14 residues. Between the trimmed V and J ends, which lost 3 bases and 2 bases, there was a span of 10 bases. This CDR3 reads CASSHRTENTEAFF. In nucleotides, the CDR3 is TGCGCCAGCAGCCACCGGACAGAAAACACTGAAGCTTTCTTT.

This clone was seen a single time. V gene TRBV29-1 combines with J gene TRBJ1-2, with D unclear. This CDR3 contains 12 residues. V lost 4 bases to trimming and J lost 10 bases, with 16 bases between them. The germline CDR1 and CDR2 sequences are SQVTM and ANQGSEA. The CDR3 reads CSVVGSYGDYTF. Written as DNA, the CDR3 is TGCAGCGTTGTGGGCAGCTATGGAGACTACACCTTC. The full variable domain, its missing parts supplied by reference TRBV29-1 and TRBJ1-2, is SAVISQKPSRDICQRGTSLTIQCQVDSQVTMMFWYRQQPGQSLTLIATANQGSEATYESGFVIDKFPISRPNLTFSTLTVSNMSPEDSSIYLCSVVGSYGDYTFGSGTRLTVV.

The gene calls are TRBV6-5 and TRBJ1-5; 7 positions match TRBD1. V shed 5 bases, J shed 3 bases, and the junction held 4 bases outside the gene matches. Germline values: CDR1 MNHEY, CDR2 SVGAGI. The CDR3 covers 14 residues. Here the CDR3 DNA reads TGTGCCAGCAGTCCACAGGGGTTCAATCAGCCCCAGCATTTT. Translated: CASSPQGFNQPQHF.

The chain employs TRBV5-6 and TRBJ2-5, with TRBD1 identical over 12 bases. Germline trimming cut 3 bases from V and 0 bases from J; bases unmatched to any gene: 6. The CDR3 extends over 17 amino acids. The germline CDR1 and CDR2 sequences are SGHDT and YYEEEE. The CDR3 is CASSWGQGAGYQETQYF. The CDR3 DNA is TGTGCCAGCAGCTGGGGACAGGGGGCTGGGTACCAAGAGACCCAGTACTTC.

This clone was recorded only once. This chain uses TRBV5-6 with TRBJ2-7; D perhaps matches TRBD1 (6 bases). The CDR3 totals 16 residues. CDR1 and CDR2 (germline): SGHDT, YYEEEE. V lost 5 bases and J lost 2, with 20 bases in between. The DNA for the CDR3 is TGTGCCAGCAGTTACGAACAGGGAGTCCGCGCCTACGAGCAGTACTTC. Translation: CASSYEQGVRAYEQYF.

This rearrangement joins TRBV10-3 to TRBJ2-1, with 13 bases matching TRBD2. Germline V gene lookup returns CDR1 ENHRY and CDR2 SYGVKD. The trim removed 6 bases at V and 4 bases at J, leaving 3 bases unmatched. The length of the CDR3 is 15 residues. The CDR3 nucleotides are TGTGCCATCAGGGGGACTAGCGGGACGTACAATGAGCAGTTCTTC. As protein: CAIRGTSGTYNEQFF.

The gene calls are TRBV5-1 and TRBJ1-1, with D tentatively TRBD1 (5 bases). CDR1 is SGHRS, CDR2 YFSETQ, per germline. The CDR3 is 13 residues long. The ends were cut back, 4 bases at V and 1 base at J, with 8 bases in the middle. CDR3: CASSTGGNTEAFF. The CDR3 bases are TGCGCCAGCAGCACTGGGGGGAACACTGAAGCTTTCTTT. Full variable domain (missing parts from reference TRBV5-1 and TRBJ1-1): KAGVTQTPRYLIKTRGQQVTLSCSPISGHRSVSWYQQTPGQGLQFLFEYFSETQRNKGNFPGRFSGRQFSNSRSEMNVSTLELGDSALYLCASSTGGNTEAFFGQGTRLTVV.

In this sample, this clone turned up once. This CDR3 reads CAISEGDRGLQPQHF. The CDR3 coding sequence is TGTGCCATCAGTGAGGGAGACAGGGGTCTTCAGCCCCAGCATTTT. The gene calls are TRBV10-3 and TRBJ1-5; 8 positions match TRBD1. Trimming took 2 bases from V and 6 from J; bases not matched to a gene: 6. The CDR3 extends over 15 amino acids. Germline-derived CDR1 and CDR2 are ENHRY and SYGVKD.

The rearrangement uses TRBV11-2 and TRBJ2-7, with D possibly matching TRBD1 (5 bases). Germline V CDR1 and CDR2: SGHAT, FQNNGV. Trimming stripped 0 bases from V and 2 bases from J, with 11 bases between. The CDR3 contains 15 residues. Here the CDR3 reads CASSLDVTVPYEQYF. The DNA of the CDR3 is TGTGCCAGCAGCTTAGATGTGACAGTTCCCTACGAGCAGTACTTC.

The chain employs TRBV5-5 and TRBJ2-1; D remains unclear. The germline V gene has CDR1 SGHKS and CDR2 YYEKEE (reference sequence). The CDR3 loop spans 11 amino acids. V lost 2 bases and J 10 bases, leaving 7 bases between the germline ends. CDR3 sequence (DNA): TGTGCCAGCAGCTTTCCTCAGGAGCAGTTCTTC. This translates into CASSFPQEQFF. The full variable domain, in which reference TRBV5-5 and TRBJ2-1 provide the parts outside the CDR3, is DAGVTQSPTHLIKTRGQQVTLRCSPISGHKSVSWYQQVLGQGPQFIFQYYEKEERGRGNFPDRFSARQFPNYSSELNVNALLLGDSALYLCASSFPQEQFFGPGTRLTVL.

The rearrangement links TRBV11-2 to TRBJ2-3; perhaps TRBD2 as D (6 bases). The V gene lost 7 bases and the J gene lost 0 bases, with 14 bases spanning the gap. The germline V gene encodes CDR1 SGHAT and CDR2 FQNNGV. This CDR3 has 15 residues. The DNA for the CDR3 is TGTGCCAGCAAAGAGGGGCTAGCGAGCACAGATACGCAGTATTTT. Translated, it gives CASKEGLASTDTQYF.

The chain employs TRBV5-1 and TRBJ2-2, with 7 bases fitting TRBD2. The CDR3 runs 15 residues. Per the germline V gene, CDR1 is SGHRS and CDR2 is YFSETQ. V lost 1 base, J lost 2 bases, and 2 bases stayed unmatched. The CDR3 DNA is TGCGCCAGCAGCTTGCGCGGGAGCAACACCGGGGAGCTGTTTTTT. It translates to CASSLRGSNTGELFF.

The rearrangement joins TRBV5-1 to TRBJ2-1, with 7 bases fitting TRBD1. Per germline, CDR1 SGHRS and CDR2 YFSETQ. The junction had 14 bases not matched to a gene; V was cut back by 3 bases and J by 8 bases. The CDR3 loop spans 16 amino acids. CDR3 coding DNA: TGCGCCAGCAGCTCCGGTATAGGGGGCTATGGGGATGAGCAGTTCTTC. Its protein product is CASSSGIGGYGDEQFF.

The chain is built from TRBV6-1 and TRBJ2-7; D unresolved. CDR1 is MNHNS, CDR2 SASEGT, per germline. CDR3 size: 17 residues. V lost 2 bases and J lost 2, with 19 bases in between. CDR3: CASSEIAGTPRPYEQYF. The CDR3 DNA sequence: TGTGCCAGCAGTGAAATCGCCGGCACCCCGCGTCCCTACGAGCAGTACTTC.

V is TRBV18 and J is TRBJ1-5, with a weak D call TRBD1 (5 bases). The ends were cut back, 3 bases at V and 6 bases at J, with 9 bases in the middle. CDR3 length: 13 residues. Per the germline V gene, CDR1 is KGHSH and CDR2 is LQKENI. The CDR3 spells CASSPGEGQPQHF. CDR3 coding DNA: TGTGCCAGCTCACCGGGGGAGGGTCAGCCCCAGCATTTT.

V is TRBV19 and J is TRBJ2-2; D is perhaps TRBD1 (6 bases). Germline V gene data show CDR1 as LNHDA and CDR2 as SQIVND (reference sequence). V lost 4 bases, J lost 6 bases, and 6 bases lay in between. The CDR3 totals 12 residues. The CDR3 sequence: CASSRGPGELFF. The DNA of the CDR3 is TGTGCCAGTAGTAGGGGGCCCGGGGAGCTGTTTTTT.

The V gene is TRBV5-6, the J gene TRBJ2-1; 11 positions agree with TRBD2. V shed 4 bases, J shed 4 bases, and the junction held 13 bases outside the gene matches. Germline CDR1 reads SGHDT; CDR2 reads YYEEEE. This CDR3 has 18 amino acids. The CDR3 DNA reads as TGTGCCAGCAGCGGCAAAAGACTAGCGGGGCTTGCGTACAATGAGCAGTTCTTC. Its translation: CASSGKRLAGLAYNEQFF.